The rows below give T cell receptor beta chains drawn from one sample of a study of early T cells in non-severe SARS-CoV-2 infection. Via MiXCR, TCRdb re-called the 5' RACE reads, giving one row per CDR3 protein. The table shows some 120,000 distinct CDR3 sequences, with about 16% occurring only once. The sample consisted of whole blood. The receptors shown here come from an adult who was a healthcare worker with PCR-confirmed SARS-CoV-2 infection or an uninfected control (not recorded which). CDR3s include the opening cysteine and the closing phenylalanine or tryptophan. D genes are given only for firm matches. For some rows the clone size is stated as once, few or many, or as a class when expanded; others skip it.

CDR3: CASSDSHTQYF
DNA: TGTGCCAGCAGTGATAGCCATACGCAGTATTTT
J: TRBJ2-3
length: 11
size: many
V: TRBV2
D: -

CDR3: CASSLWGLDRGPSGANVLTF
DNA: TGTGCCAGCAGTTTATGGGGTCTCGACAGGGGACCCTCTGGGGCCAACGTCCTGACTTTC
J: TRBJ2-6
length: 20
size: few
V: TRBV27
D: TRBD1

CDR3: CASSQGPTSGGYEQYF
DNA: TGTGCCAGCAGCCAAGGGCCGACTAGCGGGGGCTACGAGCAGTACTTC
J: TRBJ2-7
length: 16
size: -
V: TRBV3-1
D: TRBD2

CDR3: CASTSAGLGSLNTEAFF
DNA: TGTGCCAGTACTTCCGCCGGACTGGGGAGCTTGAACACTGAAGCTTTCTTT
J: TRBJ1-1
length: 17
size: few
V: TRBV19
D: -

CDR3: CSAGGRDRYEQYF
DNA: TGCAGCGCGGGCGGGCGGGACAGATACGAGCAGTACTTC
J: TRBJ2-7
length: 13
size: -
V: TRBV29-1
D: -

CDR3: CASSLVGAPEAFF
DNA: TGCGCCAGCAGCTTGGTCGGGGCCCCTGAAGCTTTCTTT
J: TRBJ1-1
length: 13
size: -
V: TRBV5-1
D: -

CDR3: CASSLRGNTEAFF
DNA: TGTGCCAGCAGTCTACGGGGGAACACTGAAGCTTTCTTT
J: TRBJ1-1
length: 13
size: many
V: TRBV12-3/TRBV12-4
D: -

CDR3: CASSPAGGKYNEQFF
DNA: TGTGCCAGCTCACCGGCGGGGGGAAAATACAATGAGCAGTTCTTC
J: TRBJ2-1
length: 15
size: -
V: TRBV18
D: TRBD2

CDR3: CASTPGSNQPQHF
DNA: TGTGCCAGCACCCCAGGGAGCAATCAGCCCCAGCATTTT
J: TRBJ1-5
length: 13
size: few
V: TRBV12-3/TRBV12-4
D: -

CDR3: CASSPPSSEQFF
DNA: TGTGCCAGCAGCCCCCCCTCCAGTGAGCAGTTCTTC
J: TRBJ2-1
length: 12
size: -
V: TRBV7-9
D: -

CDR3: CASSYRGPGNYGYTF
DNA: TGTGCCAGCAGCTACAGGGGGCCCGGGAACTATGGCTACACCTTC
J: TRBJ1-2
length: 15
size: many
V: TRBV6-2/TRBV6-3
D: TRBD1

CDR3: CASSSPGLAGGPGTDTQYF
DNA: TGTGCCAGCAGCAGTCCGGGACTAGCGGGGGGGCCCGGCACAGATACGCAGTATTTT
J: TRBJ2-3
length: 19
size: few
V: TRBV7-9
D: TRBD2

CDR3: CASSPGRSNTGELFF
DNA: TGTGCCAGCAGCCCGGGCCGTTCGAACACCGGGGAGCTGTTTTTT
J: TRBJ2-2
length: 15
size: few
V: TRBV5-4
D: -

CDR3: CASRTSTDTQYF
DNA: TGTGCCAGCAGGACTAGCACAGATACGCAGTATTTT
J: TRBJ2-3
length: 12
size: -
V: TRBV7-9
D: -

CDR3: CASSYGESLSPEQFF
DNA: TGTGCCAGCAGTTACGGGGAGTCCCTCTCCCCTGAGCAGTTCTTC
J: TRBJ2-1
length: 15
size: few
V: TRBV6-5
D: -

CDR3: CASSSWPAGKEETQYF
DNA: TGTGCCAGCAGTTCCTGGCCAGCGGGGAAAGAAGAGACCCAGTACTTC
J: TRBJ2-5
length: 16
size: many
V: TRBV6-2/TRBV6-3
D: TRBD2

CDR3: CSASSGGYNEQFF
DNA: TGCAGTGCTAGTAGCGGGGGGTACAATGAGCAGTTCTTC
J: TRBJ2-1
length: 13
size: many
V: TRBV20-1
D: TRBD2

CDR3: CASSEKAFLNEKLFF
DNA: TGTGCCAGCAGCGAAAAGGCCTTCCTCAATGAAAAACTGTTTTTT
J: TRBJ1-4
length: 15
size: -
V: TRBV25-1
D: -

CDR3: CASRQAGGHKNIQYF
DNA: TGTGCCAGCAGGCAAGCGGGGGGCCACAAAAACATTCAGTACTTC
J: TRBJ2-4
length: 15
size: many
V: TRBV12-3/TRBV12-4
D: TRBD2

CDR3: CASSLSGGRAFF
DNA: TGTGCCAGCAGTTTAAGCGGGGGCCGAGCTTTCTTT
J: TRBJ1-1
length: 12
size: -
V: TRBV12-3/TRBV12-4
D: -

CDR3: CASSPVVELRGNTIYF
DNA: TGTGCCAGCTCACCGGTGGTGGAGCTACGAGGAAACACCATATATTTT
J: TRBJ1-3
length: 16
size: few
V: TRBV18
D: -

CDR3: CASSEVPITDTQYF
DNA: TGTGCCAGCAGTGAAGTTCCTATCACAGATACGCAGTATTTT
J: TRBJ2-3
length: 14
size: few
V: TRBV2
D: -

CDR3: CASSGTTGTDTQYF
DNA: TGCGCCAGCAGCGGAACGACAGGGACAGATACGCAGTATTTT
J: TRBJ2-3
length: 14
size: many
V: TRBV5-1
D: TRBD1

CDR3: CASSELDRVGNQPQHF
DNA: TGTGCCAGCAGTGAACTCGACAGGGTAGGCAATCAGCCCCAGCATTTT
J: TRBJ1-5
length: 16
size: few
V: TRBV2
D: TRBD1

CDR3: CSATSLGQTNTEAFF
DNA: TGCAGTGCTACCTCCCTGGGACAGACGAACACTGAAGCTTTCTTT
J: TRBJ1-1
length: 15
size: -
V: TRBV20-1
D: TRBD1

CDR3: CASSFQGRGAFF
DNA: TGTGCCAGCAGCTTCCAGGGTAGAGGAGCTTTCTTT
J: TRBJ1-1
length: 12
size: -
V: TRBV7-9
D: -

CDR3: CASKSSSNTGELFF
DNA: TGTGCCAGCAAATCTAGCAGCAACACCGGGGAGCTGTTTTTT
J: TRBJ2-2
length: 14
size: few
V: TRBV2
D: -